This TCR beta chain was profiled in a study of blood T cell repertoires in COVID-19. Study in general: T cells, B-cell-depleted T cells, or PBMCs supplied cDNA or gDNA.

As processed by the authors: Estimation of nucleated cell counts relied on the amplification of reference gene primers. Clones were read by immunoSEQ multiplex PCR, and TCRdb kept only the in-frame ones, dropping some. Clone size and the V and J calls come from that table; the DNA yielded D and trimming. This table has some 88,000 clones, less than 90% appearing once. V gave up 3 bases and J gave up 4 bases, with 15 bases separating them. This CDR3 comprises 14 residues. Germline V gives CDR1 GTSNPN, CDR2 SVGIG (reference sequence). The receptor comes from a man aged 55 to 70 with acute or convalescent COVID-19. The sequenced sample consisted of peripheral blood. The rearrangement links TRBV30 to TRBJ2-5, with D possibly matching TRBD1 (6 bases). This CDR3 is CAWSLGAATETQYF. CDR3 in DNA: TGTGCCTGGAGCCTGGGGGCAGCCACAGAGACCCAGTACTTC.